Shown below are 21 T cell receptor beta chains from a single sample sequenced in a study of T cells after somatic rescue of genetic block. Sequenced by immunoSEQ multiplex PCR; TCRdb stores in-frame clones only, minus some. The sample carries some 67,000 clones, about 92% recorded once. Material for sequencing was peripheral blood mononuclear cells (PBMCs). Every receptor here comes from a man in his forties or fifties.

This clone was found once. This chain joins TRBV28 and TRBJ2-5; D perhaps matches TRBD1 (6 bases). This CDR3 region has 15 residues. The germline V gene encodes CDR1 MDHEN and CDR2 SYDVKM. V was shortened by 6 bases and J by 5 bases, with 19 bases between the two germline ends. The CDR3 reads CASSPRQVLRETQYF. The DNA for the CDR3 is TGTGCCAGCAGCCCCAGACAGGTGCTAAGGGAGACCCAGTACTTC.

This clone was seen a few times. The rearrangement joins TRBV7-9 to TRBJ1-5; tentative D call: TRBD1 (5 bases). The CDR3 runs 14 residues. Germline V gene sequence: CDR1 SEHNR, CDR2 FQNEAQ (reference sequence). V was shortened by 1 base and J by 6 bases, with 10 bases between the two germline ends. The CDR3 is CASSLGSGTQPQHF. The CDR3 DNA sequence: TGTGCCAGCAGCTTAGGGTCAGGGACTCAGCCCCAGCATTTT.

This clone was recorded once. The V and J genes are TRBV19 and TRBJ2-1; 14 positions agree with TRBD2. The germline V gene encodes CDR1 LNHDA and CDR2 SQIVND (reference sequence). The CDR3 totals 16 residues. The junction had 6 bases not matched to a gene; V was cut back by 4 bases and J by 7 bases. The CDR3 protein is CASSRGLAGVMNEQFF. Written as DNA, the CDR3 is TGTGCCAGTAGTAGGGGACTAGCGGGAGTTATGAATGAGCAGTTCTTC.

The chain links TRBV5-1 to TRBJ2-6; no clear D gene. V was clipped by 2 bases and J by 4 bases, with 10 bases between them. In germline, CDR1 is SGHRS, CDR2 YFSETQ. CDR3 length: 15 residues. CDR3 coding DNA: TGCGCCAGCAGCTTAACTGCGTCGGGGGCCAACGTCCTGACTTTC. Residues: CASSLTASGANVLTF.

This rearrangement joins TRBV30 to TRBJ1-2; 8 nucleotides line up with TRBD1. This CDR3 has 15 residues. Per germline, CDR1 GTSNPN and CDR2 SVGIG (reference sequence). After removal of 0 bases from V and 2 bases from J, the junction contained 5 bases not matched to a gene. For the CDR3, the DNA is TGTGCCTGGAGTGTAGGGCAGGGGGCGAACTATGGCTACACCTTC. It is translated as CAWSVGQGANYGYTF. Complete variable domain (other parts from reference TRBV30 and TRBJ1-2): SQTIHQWPATLVQPVGSPLSLECTVEGTSNPNLYWYRQAAGRGLQLLFYSVGIGQISSEVPQNLSASRPQDRQFILSSKKLLLSDSGFYLCAWSVGQGANYGYTFGSGTRLTVV.

J is TRBJ2-5 and V is TRBV29-1, with D tentatively TRBD2 (5 bases). V shed 0 bases and J shed 4 bases, with 12 bases lying between them. The CDR3 loop spans 14 amino acids. Germline V gene sequence: CDR1 SQVTM, CDR2 ANQGSEA. The CDR3 DNA sequence: TGCAGCGTTGAAGACCTGACTATACCAGAGACCCAGTACTTC. Amino acids: CSVEDLTIPETQYF.

The rearrangement joins TRBV9 to TRBJ1-6; D unresolved. Germline lookup yields CDR1 SGDLS and CDR2 YYNGEE. This CDR3 comprises 14 residues. Trimming shortened V by 2 bases and J by 8 bases, and 11 bases separated the two germline ends. The CDR3 DNA is TGTGCCAGCAGCGTGACGGACGGGTATTCACCCCTCCACTTT. It specifies CASSVTDGYSPLHF.

The rearrangement uses TRBV6-1 and TRBJ1-2, with 9 bases fitting TRBD1. CDR1 MNHNS and CDR2 SASEGT come from the germline V gene. V shed 2 bases, J shed 3 bases, and the junction held 4 bases outside the gene matches. This CDR3 region has 15 residues. This CDR3 is CASSESGQGYYGYTF. The CDR3 DNA follows: TGTGCCAGCAGTGAATCGGGACAGGGCTACTATGGCTACACCTTC.

This chain links TRBV2 with TRBJ2-7; either TRBD1 or TRBD2 may fit D (5 bases each). Germline CDR1 reads SNHLY; CDR2 reads FYNNEI. The ends were cut back, 2 bases at V and 7 bases at J, with 18 bases in the middle. The CDR3 is 15 residues long. The CDR3 bases are TGTGCCAGCAGTGAAAACCCGGGACCCATCTATGAGCAGTACTTC. Translating it yields CASSENPGPIYEQYF.

The J gene is TRBJ2-2, the V gene TRBV6-1, with D possibly matching TRBD1 (6 bases). With 4 bases removed from V and 5 bases from J, the gap between germline ends came to 11 bases. CDR1 is MNHNS, CDR2 SASEGT, per germline. The CDR3 has 14 amino acids. The CDR3 loop is CASSVAGVTGELFF. The CDR3 bases are TGTGCCAGCAGTGTAGCAGGGGTTACCGGGGAGCTGTTTTTT.

The CDR3 region is CASSLPAGRGYGYTF. The CDR3 nucleotides are TGTGCCAGCAGTTTACCCGCCGGCAGGGGGTATGGCTACACCTTC. The V gene is TRBV28, the J gene TRBJ1-2; 7 nucleotides line up with TRBD1. V trimming: 2 bases; J trimming: 5 bases; junction bases outside the gene matches: 8. CDR3 length: 15 residues. Germline V gene sequence: CDR1 MDHEN, CDR2 SYDVKM.

This chain joins TRBV18 and TRBJ1-1, with D possibly TRBD1 on 5 matching bases. This CDR3 spans 14 amino acids. Germline values: CDR1 KGHSH, CDR2 LQKENI. Trimming cost V 1 base and J 3 bases, with 9 bases left between them. This chain's CDR3 is CASSPQLGDTEAFF. The DNA of the CDR3 is TGTGCCAGCTCACCACAATTGGGGGACACTGAAGCTTTCTTT. Filled out from reference TRBV18 and TRBJ1-1, the complete variable domain reads NAGVMQNPRHLVRRRGQEARLRCSPMKGHSHVYWYRQLPEEGLKFMVYLQKENIIDESGMPKERFSAEFPKEGPSILRIQQVVRGDSAAYFCASSPQLGDTEAFFGQGTRLTVV.

J is TRBJ2-7 and V is TRBV4-1, with 10 bases that match TRBD1. From germline, CDR1 is MGHRA and CDR2 YSYEKL. Trimming took 1 base from V and 5 from J; bases not matched to a gene: 2. There are 14 residues in the CDR3. The CDR3 sequence is CASSQGQGADEQYF. DNA for the CDR3: TGCGCCAGCAGCCAAGGACAGGGGGCAGACGAGCAGTACTTC.

The chain is built from TRBV23-1 and TRBJ2-5; D may be TRBD1 (5 bases). TRBV23-1 is designated an ORF whose function remains uncertain. This CDR3 has 21 residues. The V end was cut by 2 bases, the J end by 1 base, with 29 bases between. For the CDR3, the DNA is TGCGCCAGCAGTCAACCTAAAACAGGCGATAGGGCAGCGTCGCGCCAAGAGACCCAGTACTTC. Translation: CASSQPKTGDRAASRQETQYF.

The chain combines TRBV11-2 with TRBJ1-5; D ambiguous. Germline V gives CDR1 SGHAT, CDR2 FQNNGV. The CDR3 length is 15 residues. V lost 2 bases and J 0 bases, leaving 8 bases between the germline ends. The CDR3 DNA is TGTGCCAGCAGCTTAAACAGAAATAGCAATCAGCCCCAGCATTTT. This codes for CASSLNRNSNQPQHF.

This sequence joins TRBV12-1 and TRBJ2-3; TRBD2, the table's D call, lacks a check against the DNA. TRBV12-1 is described as a pseudogene. The CDR3 length is 19 residues. In DNA, the CDR3 is TGTGCCAGCAGCTTTGCCTCGCGACTAGCGGGAGGTTTTACAGATACGCAGTATTTT. It encodes CASSFASRLAGGFTDTQYF.

This clone appeared once. The CDR3 bases are TGTGCCAGCAGATCAAGGGGACCCAGGGAAGAGCAGTACTTC. Translated: CASRSRGPREEQYF. V gene TRBV28 combines with J gene TRBJ2-7; D is tentatively TRBD1 or TRBD2 (5 bases each). The V and J ends lost 6 bases and 7 bases respectively, with 19 bases between them. There are 14 residues in the CDR3. CDR1 and CDR2 (germline): MDHEN, SYDVKM.

In DNA, the CDR3 is TGTGCCAGCAGCCGCTTGGGCGGGGACACTGAAGCTTTCTTT. This sequence encodes CASSRLGGDTEAFF. V gene TRBV9 combines with J gene TRBJ1-1; D gene uncertain. Per the germline V gene, CDR1 is SGDLS and CDR2 is YYNGEE. This CDR3 has 14 residues. V gave up 4 bases and J gave up 3 bases, with 13 bases separating them.

This chain uses TRBV5-4 with TRBJ2-2; TRBD1 matches 9 bases. The trim removed 4 bases at V and 7 bases at J, leaving 5 bases unmatched. This CDR3 contains 14 residues. CDR1 and CDR2 from the germline V gene are SGHNT and YYREEE (reference sequence). The CDR3 protein is CASSRTGEIGELFF. CDR3 sequence (DNA): TGTGCCAGCAGCCGGACAGGGGAGATCGGGGAGCTGTTTTTT.

CDR3 coding DNA: TGTGCCAGCAGTTTCCGGGGCAGGGCGTACTATGGCTACACCTTC. Protein product: CASSFRGRAYYGYTF. The J gene is TRBJ1-2, the V gene TRBV27, with D maybe TRBD1 (5 bases). Germline CDR1 and CDR2: MNHEY and SMNVEV (reference sequence). V was pared by 3 bases and J by 3 bases, with 14 bases between. The CDR3 has 15 residues.

Turning to this clone: The junction shows a germline mismatch at one end, possibly a read error. The chain recombines TRBV7-7 with TRBJ2-1; possible D gene TRBD1, 6 bases. The CDR3 contains 16 residues. The V gene's germline CDR1 is SSHAT and CDR2 FNYEAQ (reference sequence). This CDR3 is CASSRAGTTTYNEQFF. The DNA of the CDR3 is TGTGCTAGCAGCAGGGCAGGGACAACGACCTACAATGAGCAGTTCTTC.